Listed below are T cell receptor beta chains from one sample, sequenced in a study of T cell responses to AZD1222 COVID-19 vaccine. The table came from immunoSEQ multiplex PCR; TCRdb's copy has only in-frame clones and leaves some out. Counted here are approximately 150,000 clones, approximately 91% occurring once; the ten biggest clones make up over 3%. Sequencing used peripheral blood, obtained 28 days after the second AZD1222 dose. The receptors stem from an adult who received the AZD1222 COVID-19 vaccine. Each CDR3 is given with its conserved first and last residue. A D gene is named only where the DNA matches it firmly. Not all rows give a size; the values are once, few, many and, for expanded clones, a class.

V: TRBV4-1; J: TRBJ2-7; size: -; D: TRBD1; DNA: TGCGCCAGCAGCCTACTGTCCAAGACAGGGTTCCGCGAGCAGTACTTC; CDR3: CASSLLSKTGFREQYF
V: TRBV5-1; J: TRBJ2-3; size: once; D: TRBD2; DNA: TGCGCCAGCAGCCTCCACGGCGGACTAGCGGGGGGGATCGGGAACACAGATACGCAGTATTTT; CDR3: CASSLHGGLAGGIGNTDTQYF
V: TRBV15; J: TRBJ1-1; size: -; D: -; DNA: TGTGCCACCAGCAGAGACACCGCTGAAGCTTTCTTT; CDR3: CATSRDTAEAFF
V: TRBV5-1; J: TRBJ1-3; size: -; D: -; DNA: TGCGCCAGCAGCCCCGGTGGGGGAAACACCATATATTTT; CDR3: CASSPGGGNTIYF
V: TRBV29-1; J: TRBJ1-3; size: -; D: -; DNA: TGCAGCGTTGCCGCTGTTAGAAACACCATATATTTT; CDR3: CSVAAVRNTIYF
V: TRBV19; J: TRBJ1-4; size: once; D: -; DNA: TGTGCCAGCCAAGTCTACGGTGCAACTAATGAAAAACTGTTTTTT; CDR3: CASQVYGATNEKLFF
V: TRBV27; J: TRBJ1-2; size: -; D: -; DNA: TGTGCCAGCAGTTTACTTTCTGGACAGTACTATGGCTACACCTTC; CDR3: CASSLLSGQYYGYTF
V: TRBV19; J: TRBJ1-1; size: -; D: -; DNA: TGTGCCAGTAGTATCTCGGGAGGGTTAGCTTTCTTT; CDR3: CASSISGGLAFF
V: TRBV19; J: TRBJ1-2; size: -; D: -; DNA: TGTGCCAAAGTATGGCGACGGAACTATGGCTACACCTTC; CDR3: CAKVWRRNYGYTF
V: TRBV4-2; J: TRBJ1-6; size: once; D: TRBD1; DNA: TGTGCCAGCAGCCAGGGGGACAGCAGAGTGGCCCTCCACTTT; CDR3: CASSQGDSRVALHF
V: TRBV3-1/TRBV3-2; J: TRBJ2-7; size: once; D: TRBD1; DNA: TGTGCCAGCAGCCGAGGACAGGGGGCTATCCCTTCCTACGAGCAGTACTTC; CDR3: CASSRGQGAIPSYEQYF
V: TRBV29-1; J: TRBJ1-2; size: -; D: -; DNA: TGCAGCGTTGGCGGTACAGGGTCCTATGGCTACACCTTC; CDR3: CSVGGTGSYGYTF
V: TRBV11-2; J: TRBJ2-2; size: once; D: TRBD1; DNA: TGTGCCAGCAGCTCATACAGGGGTGACACCGGGGAGCTGTTTTTT; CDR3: CASSSYRGDTGELFF
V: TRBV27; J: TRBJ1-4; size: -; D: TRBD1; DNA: TGTGCCAGCAGCCCAGGGACAGGCTTCGCAACTAATGAAAAACTGTTTTTT; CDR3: CASSPGTGFATNEKLFF
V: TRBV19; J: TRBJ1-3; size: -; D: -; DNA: TGTGCCAGTAGTATAGAAGTTATCAGATCTGGAAACACCATATATTTT; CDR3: CASSIEVIRSGNTIYF
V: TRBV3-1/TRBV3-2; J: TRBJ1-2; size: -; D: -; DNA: TGTGCCAGCAGCCCTAGCGGGGGGGCCTATGGCTACACCTTC; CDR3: CASSPSGGAYGYTF
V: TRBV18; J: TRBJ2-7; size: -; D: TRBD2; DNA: TGTGCCAGCTCACCTTCTAGCGGGAGGGCCCAATACGAGCAGTACTTC; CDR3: CASSPSSGRAQYEQYF
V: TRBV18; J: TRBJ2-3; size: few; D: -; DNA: TGTGCCAGCTCACCCCTGCCCCGGCGGAGCACAGATACGCAGTATTTT; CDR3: CASSPLPRRSTDTQYF
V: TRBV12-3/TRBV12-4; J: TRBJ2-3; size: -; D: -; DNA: TGTGCCAGCAGTAGGTTTGTCACAGATACGCAGTATTTT; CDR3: CASSRFVTDTQYF
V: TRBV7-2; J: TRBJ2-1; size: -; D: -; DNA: TGTGCCAGCAGCTTAGCGTTGAGTAGTACTCATGAGCAGTTCTTC; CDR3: CASSLALSSTHEQFF
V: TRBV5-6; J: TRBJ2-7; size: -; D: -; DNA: TGTGCCAGCAGCTTGGGGCAGGGGGGCTACGAGCAGTACTTC; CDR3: CASSLGQGGYEQYF
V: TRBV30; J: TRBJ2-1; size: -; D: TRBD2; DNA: TGTGCCTGGGGGTCGACTAGCGGGAGTTTCTATGAGCAGTTCTTC; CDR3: CAWGSTSGSFYEQFF
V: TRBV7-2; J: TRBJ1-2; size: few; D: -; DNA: TGTGCCAGCAGCAGTACCCTGTACAGTAACTATGGCTACACCTTC; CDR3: CASSSTLYSNYGYTF
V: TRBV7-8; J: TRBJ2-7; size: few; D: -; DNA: TGTGCCAGCAGCTTAACGTCCGGGCGGGGACCTTACGAGCAGTACTTC; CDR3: CASSLTSGRGPYEQYF
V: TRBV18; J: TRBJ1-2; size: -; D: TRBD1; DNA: TGTGCCAGCTCACCTACCGGACAGGATAACTATGGCTACACCTTC; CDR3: CASSPTGQDNYGYTF
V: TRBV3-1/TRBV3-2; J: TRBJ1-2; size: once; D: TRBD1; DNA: TGTGCCAGCAGCCAGGCCCGGACAGGGGAAGGACGTGGCTACACCTTC; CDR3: CASSQARTGEGRGYTF
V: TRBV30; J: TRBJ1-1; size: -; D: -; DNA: TGTGCCTGGACTCCCTCGGGTCTGAACACTGAAGCTTTCTTT; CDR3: CAWTPSGLNTEAFF
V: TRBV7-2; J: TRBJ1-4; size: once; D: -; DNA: TGTGCCAGCAGCGCGAGCCAAGGGGGTAATGAAAAACTGTTTTTT; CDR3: CASSASQGGNEKLFF
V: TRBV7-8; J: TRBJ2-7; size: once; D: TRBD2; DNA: TGTGCCAGCAGCTTAGGGGGGGGTGGAATCGAGCAGTACTTC; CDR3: CASSLGGGGIEQYF
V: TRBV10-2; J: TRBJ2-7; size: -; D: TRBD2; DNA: TGCGCCAGCTCGGGACTAGCGGGAGTCTACGAGCAGTACTTC; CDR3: CASSGLAGVYEQYF
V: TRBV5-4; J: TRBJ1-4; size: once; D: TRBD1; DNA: TGTGCCAGCAGCTTGGACAGGGGAGATGAAAAACTGTTTTTT; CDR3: CASSLDRGDEKLFF
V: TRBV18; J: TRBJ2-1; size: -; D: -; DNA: TGTGCCAGCTCCCCACAGGGCAATGAGCAGTTCTTC; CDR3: CASSPQGNEQFF
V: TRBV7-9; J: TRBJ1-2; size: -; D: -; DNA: TGTGCCAGCAGCTTAAAAAACAGGGTGAATGGCTACACCTTC; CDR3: CASSLKNRVNGYTF
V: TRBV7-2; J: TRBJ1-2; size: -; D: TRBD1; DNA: TGTGCCAGCAGCTTACAGGGGGGGACAGTTGGCTACACCTTC; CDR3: CASSLQGGTVGYTF
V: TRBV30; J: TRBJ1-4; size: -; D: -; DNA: TGTGCCTGGAGTATCCCGAATGAAAAACTGTTTTTT; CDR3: CAWSIPNEKLFF
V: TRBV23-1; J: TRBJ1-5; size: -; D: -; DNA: TGCGCCAGAGGACGGCTGGACAGCAATCAGCCCCAGCATTTT; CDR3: CARGRLDSNQPQHF
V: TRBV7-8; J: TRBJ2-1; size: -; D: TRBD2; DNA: TGTGCCAGCAGCACCCGACTAGCGGGGTTCAATGAGCAGTTCTTC; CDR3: CASSTRLAGFNEQFF
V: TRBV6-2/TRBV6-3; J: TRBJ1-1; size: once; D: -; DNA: TGTGCCAGCAGCTGGGGGCTATTAACGACTGAAGCTTTCTTT; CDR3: CASSWGLLTTEAFF
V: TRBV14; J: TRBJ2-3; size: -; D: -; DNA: TGTGCCAGCAGCCCCCGACAGGGAGGAATGGGGGATACGCAGTATTTT; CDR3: CASSPRQGGMGDTQYF
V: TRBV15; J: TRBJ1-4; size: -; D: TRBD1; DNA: TGTGCCACCAGCCCCAGACAGGGATTTAATGAAAAACTGTTTTTT; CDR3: CATSPRQGFNEKLFF
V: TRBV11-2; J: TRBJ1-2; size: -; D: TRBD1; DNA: TGTGCCAGCAGCGTCCCAGGGGGAGGGCCTTATGGCTACACCTTC; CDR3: CASSVPGGGPYGYTF
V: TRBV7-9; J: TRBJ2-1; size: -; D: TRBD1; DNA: TGTGCCAGCAGCCCCCGGGACAGGGCCAATGAGCAGTTCTTC; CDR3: CASSPRDRANEQFF
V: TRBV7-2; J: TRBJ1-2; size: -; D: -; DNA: TGTGCCAGCAGCTTCGGAGAGGGGAAAGTGTATGGCTACACCTTC; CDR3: CASSFGEGKVYGYTF
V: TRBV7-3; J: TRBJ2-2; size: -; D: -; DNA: TGTGCCAGCAGCTTAACTTCCGACACCGGGGAGCTGTTTTTT; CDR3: CASSLTSDTGELFF
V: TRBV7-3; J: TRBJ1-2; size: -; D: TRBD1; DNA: TGTGCCAGCAGCAAAAGGGATCCCGGGACAGGGGTTCGCGGCTACACCTTC; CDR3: CASSKRDPGTGVRGYTF
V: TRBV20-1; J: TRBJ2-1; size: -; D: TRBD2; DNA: TGCAGTGCTAGTGGTGATAGCGGGGGGTACAATGAGCAGTTCTTC; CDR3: CSASGDSGGYNEQFF
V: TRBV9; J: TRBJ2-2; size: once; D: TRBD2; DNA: TGTGCCAGCAGCGTAGGCCTAGCGGGACTGGCAGGGGAGCTGTTTTTT; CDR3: CASSVGLAGLAGELFF